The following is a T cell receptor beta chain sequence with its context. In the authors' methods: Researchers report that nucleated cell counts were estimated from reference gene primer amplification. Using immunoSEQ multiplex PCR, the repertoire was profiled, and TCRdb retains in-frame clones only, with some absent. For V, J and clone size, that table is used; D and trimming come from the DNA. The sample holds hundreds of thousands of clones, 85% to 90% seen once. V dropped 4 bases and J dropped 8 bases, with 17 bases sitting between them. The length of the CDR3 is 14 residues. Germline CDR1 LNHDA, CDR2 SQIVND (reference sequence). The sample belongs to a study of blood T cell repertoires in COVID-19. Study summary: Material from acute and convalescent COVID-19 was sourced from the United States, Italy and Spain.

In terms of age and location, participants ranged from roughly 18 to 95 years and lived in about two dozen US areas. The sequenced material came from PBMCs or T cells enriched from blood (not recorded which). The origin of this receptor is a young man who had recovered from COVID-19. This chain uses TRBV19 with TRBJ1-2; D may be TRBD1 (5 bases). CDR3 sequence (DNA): TGTGCCAGTAGTAAGGGGTCGGGGAGGCGCGGCTACACCTTC. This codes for CASSKGSGRRGYTF.